The following is a T cell receptor beta chain sequence with its context. Any gene name here is a mouse gene name. The read comes to an end 4 residues before the CDR3 does, leaving the germline J gene to fill in the end. This record belongs to a study of CD8+ T cells in alopecia areata. The length of the CDR3 is 16 residues. The V segment lost 2 bases and the J segment 3 bases; nucleotides outside the gene matches: 5. Germline V lookup: CDR1 NSQYPW, CDR2 LRSPGD (reference sequence). Extraction and reverse transcription of RNA yielded cDNA as the sequencing template. TCRdb's copy holds only in-frame clones and misses some; the assay was immunoSEQ multiplex PCR. Captured here are about 270,000 clones, none seen once; the top ten comprise 1.2%. It was with CD4, CD8alpha, NKG2D, NKG2ACE and other markers that pooled cutaneous lymph node cells were sorted.

Sequenced material: CD4+ T cells sorted from a lymph node. This sequence joins TRBV1 and TRBJ2-3; 10 bases are a match to TRBD1. The receptor comes from a C3H/HeJ mouse with alopecia areata. The strain is characterized by the MHC haplotype H2-k. This CDR3 is CTCSATGTGEAETLYF. The CDR3 bases that were read are TGCACCTGCAGTGCAACCGGGACAGGGGAGGCAGAA.